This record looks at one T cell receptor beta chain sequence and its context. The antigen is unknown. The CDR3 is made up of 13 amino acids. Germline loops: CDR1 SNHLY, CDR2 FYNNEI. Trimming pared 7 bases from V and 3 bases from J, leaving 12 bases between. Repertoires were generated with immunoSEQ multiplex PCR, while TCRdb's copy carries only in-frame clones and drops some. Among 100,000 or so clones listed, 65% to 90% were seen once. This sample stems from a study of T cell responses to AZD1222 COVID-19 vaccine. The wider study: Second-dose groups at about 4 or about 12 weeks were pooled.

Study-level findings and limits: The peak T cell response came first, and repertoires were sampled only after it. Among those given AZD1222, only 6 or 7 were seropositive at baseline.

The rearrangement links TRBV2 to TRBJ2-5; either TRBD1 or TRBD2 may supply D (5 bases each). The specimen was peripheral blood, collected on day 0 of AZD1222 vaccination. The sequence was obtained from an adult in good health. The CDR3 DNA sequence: TGTGCCAGCAATCGGGACCAGGAAGAGACCCAGTACTTC. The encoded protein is CASNRDQEETQYF.